A selection of T cell receptor beta chains follows, all from one sample in a study of shared clonotypes between healthy human individuals. Clones were sequenced by immunoSEQ multiplex PCR, and TCRdb holds only the in-frame ones, with some missing. The table records 730,000 or so clones, 60% to 80% of them present only once. Input material: memory CD4+ T cells sorted from blood. These receptors were obtained from a woman in her 30s in good health. Each CDR3 is given with its conserved first and last residue. D genes are given only for firm matches. Expanded clones get a size class; other rows say once, few or many, or leave the size out.

abundance	v_gene	d_gene	j_gene	CDR3aa	CDR3nt
.	TRBV28	TRBD2	TRBJ2-7	CASSLSSSGKTYEQYF	TGTGCCAGCAGTTTATCTTCTAGCGGGAAAACCTACGAGCAGTACTTC
few	TRBV28	.	TRBJ1-4	CASSTVATEKLFF	TGTGCCAGCAGCACAGTTGCTACCGAAAAACTGTTTTTT
few	TRBV2	.	TRBJ2-4	CASSGGFLAKNIQYF	TGTGCCAGCAGTGGAGGCTTCCTAGCCAAAAACATTCAGTACTTC
.	TRBV5-1	.	TRBJ1-2	CASSLYGVTDGYTF	TGCGCCAGCAGCTTGTATGGGGTTACGGATGGCTACACCTTC
.	TRBV28	TRBD1	TRBJ1-2	CASSFPPGQGDGYTF	TGTGCCAGCAGTTTCCCACCGGGACAGGGTGATGGCTACACCTTC
few	TRBV6-1	TRBD1	TRBJ1-1	CASSPRQGWTEAFF	TGTGCCAGCAGTCCGCGACAGGGTTGGACTGAAGCTTTCTTT
.	TRBV19	.	TRBJ1-5	CASRTPDSSNQPQHF	TGTGCCAGTCGAACCCCGGACAGTTCAAATCAGCCCCAGCATTTT
.	TRBV7-2	TRBD2	TRBJ2-1	CASSLFSTAGGNEQFF	TGTGCCAGCAGCTTGTTTTCGACGGCCGGGGGGAATGAGCAGTTCTTC
few	TRBV5-4	TRBD2	TRBJ2-1	CASSSPGTSGIEQFF	TGTGCCAGCAGCTCGCCCGGGACTAGCGGGATTGAGCAGTTCTTC
.	TRBV7-9	.	TRBJ2-7	CASSSPGWVTGYEQYF	TGTGCCAGCAGCTCCCCAGGGTGGGTAACTGGTTACGAGCAGTACTTC
.	TRBV6-1	TRBD1	TRBJ2-3	CASSEYDRGADTQYF	TGTGCCAGCAGTGAATACGACAGGGGTGCAGATACGCAGTATTTT